These 31 T cell receptor beta chains share one sample of origin, sequenced in a study of early T cells in non-severe SARS-CoV-2 infection. TCRdb called the 5' RACE reads again in MiXCR, with one record for every CDR3 protein. The sample contains 70,000 to 75,000 distinct CDR3 sequences, 9.5% to 15% of which appear only once. The material sequenced was whole blood. The receptor set was obtained from an adult who was a healthcare worker with PCR-confirmed SARS-CoV-2 infection or an uninfected control (not recorded which).

This chain connects TRBV4-1 to TRBJ2-7; TRBD1 aligns across 8 bases. Germline CDR1 and CDR2: MGHRA and YSYEKL. The CDR3 length is 14 residues. With V trimmed by 1 base and J by 3 bases, 2 bases remained unmatched. The CDR3 loop reads CASSQGDRGYEQYF. As DNA, the CDR3 is TGCGCCAGCAGCCAAGGAGACAGGGGCTACGAGCAGTACTTC.

This sequence joins TRBV3-1 and TRBJ1-1, with 7 bases aligning to TRBD1. This CDR3 comprises 12 residues. The junction had 4 bases not matched to a gene; V was cut back by 7 bases and J by 5 bases. Germline V gene data show CDR1 as LGHDT and CDR2 as YNNKEL (reference sequence). The CDR3 loop is CASTRGGTEAFF. The CDR3 DNA is TGTGCCAGCACCAGGGGGGGGACTGAAGCTTTCTTT.

This clonotype was observed many times. The chain carries TRBV28 and TRBJ2-1, with D perhaps assigned TRBD1 or TRBD2 (5 bases each). Germline V CDR1 and CDR2: MDHEN, SYDVKM. The length of the CDR3 is 12 residues. V lost 9 bases and J 2 bases, leaving 8 bases between the germline ends. CDR3 region: CASGGTYNEQFF. The CDR3 region has the DNA TGTGCCAGTGGGGGTACCTACAATGAGCAGTTCTTC.

This clonotype was picked up many times. The CDR3 DNA reads TGCAGCGTGAGGGGACAGAGCTTCTACAATGAGCAGTTCTTC. Protein product: CSVRGQSFYNEQFF. The chain combines TRBV29-1 with TRBJ2-1, with 7 bases that match TRBD1. The CDR3 spans 14 residues. CDR1 SQVTM and CDR2 ANQGSEA come from the germline V gene. V shed 6 bases and J 3 bases; nucleotides not matched to a gene: 8.

Ten or more counts support this clonotype. The chain has TRBV6-4 and TRBJ2-2; D is ambiguous. The CDR3 is made up of 14 amino acids. The V end was cut by 7 bases, the J end by 1 base, with 10 bases between. The germline V gene has CDR1 MRHNA and CDR2 SNTAGT. The CDR3 nucleotides are TGTGCCAGCAAAGGATCACTGAACACCGGGGAGCTGTTTTTT. This gives the protein CASKGSLNTGELFF.

This rearrangement joins TRBV11-2 to TRBJ2-3; 9 bases fit TRBD2. This CDR3 region has 17 residues. Germline-derived CDR1 and CDR2 are SGHAT and FQNNGV. J was trimmed by 4 bases and V by 0 bases; bases with no gene match: 8. For the CDR3, the DNA is TGTGCCAGCAGCTTAGATCCGGCTAGCGGGGTTCCAGATACGCAGTATTTT. Its translation: CASSLDPASGVPDTQYF.

This clonotype was counted only a few times. The V gene is TRBV29-1, the J gene TRBJ2-5, with 8 bases identical to TRBD1. The CDR3 runs to 12 residues. The germline V gene encodes CDR1 SQVTM and CDR2 ANQGSEA. The ends lost 5 bases at V and 5 bases at J; junction bases unmatched: 4. The CDR3 loop reads CSVLQGDETQYF. The CDR3 nucleotides read TGCAGCGTTCTACAGGGGGATGAGACCCAGTACTTC.

By its share, this clonotype is medium-sized. V usage is TRBV7-9 and J usage is TRBJ2-7; the match to TRBD1 covers 9 bases. Per germline, CDR1 SEHNR and CDR2 FQNEAQ (reference sequence). V shed 4 bases, J shed 5 bases, and the junction held 6 bases outside the gene matches. The CDR3 consists of 14 residues. Here the CDR3 reads CASSWGQGAHEQYF. For the CDR3, the DNA is TGTGCCAGCAGCTGGGGACAGGGAGCCCACGAGCAGTACTTC.

This clonotype was picked up a small number of times. The chain recombines TRBV5-1 with TRBJ2-3, with TRBD2 matching 10 bases. Germline V lookup: CDR1 SGHRS, CDR2 YFSETQ. V shed 0 bases, J shed 4 bases, and the junction held 2 bases outside the gene matches. The CDR3 contains 15 residues. Here the CDR3 DNA reads TGCGCCAGCAGCTTGGCGACTAGCGGGCCAGATACGCAGTATTTT. This codes for CASSLATSGPDTQYF. The entire variable domain, with the rest obtained from reference TRBV5-1 and TRBJ2-3, is as follows: KAGVTQTPRYLIKTRGQQVTLSCSPISGHRSVSWYQQTPGQGLQFLFEYFSETQRNKGNFPGRFSGRQFSNSRSEMNVSTLELGDSALYLCASSLATSGPDTQYFGPGTRLTVL.

The genes are TRBV5-1 and TRBJ2-1; a weak D match, TRBD2 (7 bases). CDR1 is SGHRS, CDR2 YFSETQ, per germline. Trimming removed 5 bases from V and 0 bases from J, with 18 bases in between. The length of the CDR3 is 17 residues. This chain's CDR3 is CASRGGGALSSYNEQFF. CDR3 nucleotides: TGCGCCAGCAGAGGGGGAGGGGCCCTGAGCTCCTACAATGAGCAGTTCTTC. The variable domain in full, with the rest retrieved from reference TRBV5-1 and TRBJ2-1, is KAGVTQTPRYLIKTRGQQVTLSCSPISGHRSVSWYQQTPGQGLQFLFEYFSETQRNKGNFPGRFSGRQFSNSRSEMNVSTLELGDSALYLCASRGGGALSSYNEQFFGPGTRLTVL.

The chain combines TRBV11-3 with TRBJ2-1; D call uncertain. V lost 1 base and J lost 12, with 16 bases in between. Germline loops: CDR1 SGHNT, CDR2 YENEEA. CDR3 length equals 14 residues. This CDR3 reads CASSLGGSRSTQFF. The CDR3 bases are TGTGCCAGCAGCTTAGGGGGTAGCCGGAGCACGCAGTTCTTC.

This clonotype was seen ten or more times. The CDR3 is CASSPGQGYEQFF. The CDR3 DNA reads as TGTGCCAGCAGCCCCGGACAGGGGTATGAGCAGTTCTTC. V usage is TRBV7-3 and J usage is TRBJ2-1; 9 bases match TRBD1. Germline assignment: CDR1 SGHTA and CDR2 FQGTGA. The CDR3 is 13 residues long. The V gene end was trimmed by 5 bases and the J gene end by 8 bases; junction bases not matched to a gene: 4.

Details on this clonotype: A far bigger clonotype differs at one base, so this is likely a read error. This chain links TRBV11-1 with TRBJ2-5; D remains ambiguous. CDR1 is SGHAT and CDR2 is FQDESV in the germline V gene (reference sequence). Trimming took off 6 bases at V and 1 base at J, with 3 bases between the two ends. The CDR3 is 11 amino acids. CDR3 DNA sequence: TGTGCCAGCAGATCCCAAGAGACCCAGTACTTC. Its translation is CASRSQETQYF.

This clonotype was seen at least ten times. The chain carries TRBV6-5 and TRBJ2-1, with 8 bases aligning to TRBD1. Germline V gene data show CDR1 as MNHEY and CDR2 as SVGAGI. V lost 6 bases, J lost 4 bases, and 8 bases stayed unmatched. The CDR3 covers 15 residues. The CDR3 nucleotides read TGTGCCAGCAGCCGCGGACAGGGAGGTTACAATGAGCAGTTCTTC. Translating gives CASSRGQGGYNEQFF.

By share, this clonotype counts as medium-sized. The chain recombines TRBV2 with TRBJ2-1; 10 bases agree with TRBD2. CDR1 SNHLY and CDR2 FYNNEI come from the germline V gene. The CDR3 totals 13 residues. After removal of 8 bases from V and 4 bases from J, the junction contained 2 bases not matched to a gene. The CDR3 nucleotides are TGTGCCAGCGGACTAGCGGATTACAATGAGCAGTTCTTC. Translation gives CASGLADYNEQFF.

The V gene is TRBV18, the J gene TRBJ2-7, with a weak D call TRBD1 (5 bases). CDR1 is KGHSH, CDR2 LQKENI, per germline. This CDR3 is built from 14 residues. The V gene lost 2 bases and the J gene lost 4 bases, with 12 bases spanning the gap. This CDR3 is CASSPRGQEYEQYF. The DNA of the CDR3 is TGTGCCAGCTCACCAAGGGGCCAGGAGTACGAGCAGTACTTC.

The genes are TRBV12-3 or TRBV12-4 and TRBJ2-1, with no clear D. The V gene lost 4 bases and the J gene lost 10 bases, with 8 bases spanning the gap. The CDR3 extends over 11 amino acids. The CDR3 DNA reads as TGTGCCAGCAGTTGGGCCGGCGAGCAGTTCTTC. The encoded protein is CASSWAGEQFF.

Notes on this clonotype: The junction differs from germline at one of its ends, possibly a read error. The genes are TRBV20-1 and TRBJ1-2; TRBD1 matches 10 bases. Germline CDR1 and CDR2: DFQATT and SNEGSKA (reference sequence). The CDR3 spans 11 residues. The CDR3 DNA reads as TGCAGTGCTAGAGGAGGACAGGGGGACTCCTTC. This sequence encodes CSARGGQGDSF.

This clonotype was detected ten times or more. This sequence joins TRBV20-1 and TRBJ1-1; tentative D call: TRBD1 (6 bases). Trimming cost V 0 bases and J 4 bases, with 12 bases left between them. CDR3 length: 14 residues. Germline-derived CDR1 and CDR2 are DFQATT and SNEGSKA (reference sequence). The CDR3 protein is CSARERGSPTEAFF. The CDR3 DNA follows: TGCAGTGCTAGAGAAAGGGGGTCGCCCACTGAAGCTTTCTTT.

This chain uses TRBV23-1 with TRBJ2-7, with D perhaps matching TRBD1 or TRBD2 (5 bases each). TRBV23-1 is given ORF status, its function remaining uncertain. This CDR3 contains 14 residues. Trimming left V 0 bases short and J 1 base short, with 7 bases between. DNA for the CDR3: TGCGCCAGCAGTCAATCGAGGGGATCCTACGAGCAGTACTTC. Amino acids: CASSQSRGSYEQYF.

The V and J genes are TRBV11-1 and TRBJ2-7; D unresolved. V lost 1 base and J 3 bases, leaving 13 bases between the germline ends. CDR1 is SGHAT, CDR2 FQDESV, per germline (reference sequence). The CDR3 has 15 amino acids. In nucleotides, the CDR3 is TGTGCCAGCAGCTTAGTTTCGGCAGGAGACTACGAGCAGTACTTC. It encodes CASSLVSAGDYEQYF.

Concerning this clonotype itself: This may arise from a read error, as a much more abundant clone is one base away. This chain connects TRBV7-9 to TRBJ2-1; D might be TRBD1 or TRBD2, each matching 5 bases. The germline V gene has CDR1 SEHNR and CDR2 FQNEAQ (reference sequence). The CDR3 spans 15 residues. CDR3 region: CVSSFGFLGRDEQFF. CDR3 DNA: TGTGTCAGCAGCTTTGGCTTCCTGGGGCGGGATGAGCAGTTCTTC.

CDR3 protein: CATRALSRNEQFF. The CDR3 DNA sequence: TGTGCCACCAGGGCATTATCGCGGAATGAGCAGTTCTTC. V is TRBV24-1 and J is TRBJ2-1, with D uncertain. V was trimmed by 7 bases and J by 7 bases, leaving 13 bases between them. Germline CDR1 reads KGHDR; CDR2 reads SFDVKD. The length of the CDR3 is 13 residues.

The table lists this clonotype with many counts. The chain recombines TRBV12-3 or TRBV12-4 with TRBJ2-1; D might be TRBD2 (6 bases). CDR3 length: 13 amino acids. Deletions cut 8 bases from V and 7 bases from J, with 15 bases between. CDR3 sequence reads: CASLKGGRNEQFF. CDR3 sequence (DNA): TGTGCCAGCCTCAAAGGAGGGCGGAATGAGCAGTTCTTC.

CDR3 bases: TGTGCCAGTAGTCCCGGGACGGGGAACTATAATTCACCCCTCCACTTT. This encodes CASSPGTGNYNSPLHF. This rearrangement joins TRBV19 to TRBJ1-6, with D maybe TRBD1 (5 bases). Germline V gene lookup returns CDR1 LNHDA and CDR2 SQIVND (reference sequence). Trimming took off 5 bases at V and 3 bases at J, with 14 bases between the two ends. There are 16 residues in the CDR3.

This clonotype has a count of ten or more. The chain is built from TRBV5-1 and TRBJ2-5; no clear D. Germline-derived CDR1 and CDR2 are SGHRS and YFSETQ. The CDR3 is made up of 14 amino acids. Trimming removed 0 bases at V and 2 bases at J, with 8 bases between. As DNA, the CDR3 is TGCGCCAGCAGCTTGGTGGCAGCACAAGAGACCCAGTACTTC. It encodes CASSLVAAQETQYF.

The chain links TRBV29-1 to TRBJ2-1; D is undetermined. Trimming took off 5 bases at V and 5 bases at J, with 4 bases between the two ends. The CDR3 has 10 amino acids. CDR1 and CDR2 from the germline V gene are SQVTM and ANQGSEA. The CDR3 is CSVHNNEQFF. DNA of the CDR3: TGCAGCGTTCATAACAATGAGCAGTTCTTC.

This clonotype was detected a few times. The chain recombines TRBV28 with TRBJ1-1, with D unclear. There are 13 residues in the CDR3. Germline V gene sequence: CDR1 MDHEN, CDR2 SYDVKM. Trimming stripped 5 bases from V and 0 bases from J, with 7 bases between. The chain's CDR3 is CASSSIMNTEAFF. The CDR3 region has the DNA TGTGCCAGCAGTAGCATCATGAACACTGAAGCTTTCTTT.

The rearrangement joins TRBV2 to TRBJ1-4; D might be TRBD1 (5 bases). CDR3 length: 13 residues. Trimming left V 8 bases short and J 8 bases short, with 15 bases between. Germline CDR1 and CDR2: SNHLY and FYNNEI. This CDR3 is CASVWRGGEKLFF. In DNA, the CDR3 is TGTGCCAGCGTGTGGAGGGGTGGAGAAAAACTGTTTTTT.

This clonotype was seen ten or more times. V is TRBV9 and J is TRBJ1-4, with D unclear. The CDR3 runs to 16 residues. Germline-derived CDR1 and CDR2 are SGDLS and YYNGEE. V lost 3 bases and J 0 bases, leaving 12 bases between the germline ends. CDR3 nucleotides: TGTGCCAGCAGCGCCGGATTTGGTGCAACTAATGAAAAACTGTTTTTT. Protein product: CASSAGFGATNEKLFF.

This clonotype was seen at least ten times. V and J are TRBV29-1 and TRBJ2-5; TRBD1 is a possible D gene (5 bases). This CDR3 is 14 amino acids long. Germline loops: CDR1 SQVTM, CDR2 ANQGSEA. V dropped 4 bases and J dropped 2 bases, with 14 bases sitting between them. The CDR3 sequence: CSVVPGHRQETQYF. In DNA form, the CDR3 reads TGCAGCGTTGTGCCCGGACACCGGCAAGAGACCCAGTACTTC.